What follows describes a single T cell receptor beta chain. Per the original methods: Scientists estimated how many nucleated cells there were by amplifying reference gene primers. Using immunoSEQ multiplex PCR, the repertoire was profiled, and TCRdb retains in-frame clones only, with some absent. The V and J calls and clone size were taken over from that table, and D and trimming were inferred from the DNA. The top ten clones hold roughly a sixth of a sample with under 75,000 clones, 84% of them seen once. This record belongs to a study of blood T cell repertoires in COVID-19. Seattle enrolled patients during active infection and tracked them longitudinally. Material: peripheral blood. The source is a man in his fifties or sixties with COVID-19, enrolled during active disease.

The CDR3 loop reads CASSSTGGVETQYF. CDR3 DNA sequence: TGTGCCAGCAGCTCGACAGGGGGAGTTGAGACCCAGTACTTC. The chain employs TRBV7-3 and TRBJ2-5; 9 bases agree with TRBD1. V lost 4 bases to trimming and J lost 5 bases; unmatched junction nucleotides: 5. The CDR3 length is 14 residues. Germline assignment: CDR1 SGHTA and CDR2 FQGTGA. Full variable domain (missing parts from reference TRBV7-3 and TRBJ2-5): GAGVSQTPSNKVTEKGKYVELRCDPISGHTALYWYRQSLGQGPEFLIYFQGTGAADDSGLPNDRFFAVRPEGSVSTLKIQRTERGDSAVYLCASSSTGGVETQYFGPGTRLLVL.